The clone carrying this T cell receptor (beta chain) has only one observation. Sequencing used immunoSEQ multiplex PCR; TCRdb keeps in-frame clones, though not all of them. The data show under 300,000 clones, about 91% seen once. Cohorts were assigned according to the clinical history that participants reported. This specimen belongs to a study of blood T cell repertoires in COVID-19. As for the study in general: Sources were T cells, B-cell-depleted T cells, or PBMCs; the material itself was cDNA or gDNA.

Germline values: CDR1 SGHTA, CDR2 FQGNSA. The junction had 9 bases not matched to a gene; V was cut back by 5 bases and J by 5 bases. There are 15 residues in the CDR3. The sequence came from a woman aged 40 to 50 with acute COVID-19. The rearrangement joins TRBV7-2 to TRBJ2-3, with 8 bases fitting TRBD1. The sequencing input was PBMCs or T cells enriched from blood (not recorded which). CDR3 region: CASSQGAFTGDTQYF. Written as DNA, the CDR3 is TGTGCCAGCAGCCAGGGGGCTTTCACGGGAGATACGCAGTATTTT.